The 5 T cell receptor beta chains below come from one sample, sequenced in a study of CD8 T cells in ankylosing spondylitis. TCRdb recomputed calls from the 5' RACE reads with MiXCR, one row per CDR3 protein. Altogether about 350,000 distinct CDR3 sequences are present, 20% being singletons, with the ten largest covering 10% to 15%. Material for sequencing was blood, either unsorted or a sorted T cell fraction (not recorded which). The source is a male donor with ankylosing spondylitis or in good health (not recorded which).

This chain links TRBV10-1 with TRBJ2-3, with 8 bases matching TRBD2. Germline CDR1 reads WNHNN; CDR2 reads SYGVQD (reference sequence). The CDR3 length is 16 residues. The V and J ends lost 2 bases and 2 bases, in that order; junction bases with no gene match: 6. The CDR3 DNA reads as TGCGCCAGCAGTGAGGCTAGCGGGCCCACCACAGATACGCAGTATTTT. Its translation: CASSEASGPTTDTQYF.

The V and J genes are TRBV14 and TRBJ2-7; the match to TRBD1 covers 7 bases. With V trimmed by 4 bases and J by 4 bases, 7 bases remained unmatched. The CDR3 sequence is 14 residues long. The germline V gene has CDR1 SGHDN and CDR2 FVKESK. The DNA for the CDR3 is TGTGCCAGCAGCCTCGACGACAGGGTGTACGAGCAGTACTTC. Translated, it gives CASSLDDRVYEQYF. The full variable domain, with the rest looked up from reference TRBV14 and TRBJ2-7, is EAGVTQFPSHSVIEKGQTVTLRCDPISGHDNLYWYRRVMGKEIKFLLHFVKESKQDESGMPNNRFLAERTGGTYSTLKVQPAELEDSGVYFCASSLDDRVYEQYFGPGTRLTVT.

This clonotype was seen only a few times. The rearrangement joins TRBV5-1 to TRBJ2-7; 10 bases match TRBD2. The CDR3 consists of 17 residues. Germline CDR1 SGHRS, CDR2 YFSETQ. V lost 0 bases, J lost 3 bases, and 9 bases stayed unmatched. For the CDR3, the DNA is TGCGCCAGCAGCTTGGGGCTAGCGGGGGACTCTTACTACGAGCAGTACTTC. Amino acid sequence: CASSLGLAGDSYYEQYF.

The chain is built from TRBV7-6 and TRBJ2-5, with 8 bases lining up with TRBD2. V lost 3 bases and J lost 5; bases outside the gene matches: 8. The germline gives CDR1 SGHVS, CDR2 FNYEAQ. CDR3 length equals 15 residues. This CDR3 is CASSFSGGVWETQYF. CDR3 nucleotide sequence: TGTGCCAGCAGCTTCAGCGGGGGAGTATGGGAGACCCAGTACTTC.

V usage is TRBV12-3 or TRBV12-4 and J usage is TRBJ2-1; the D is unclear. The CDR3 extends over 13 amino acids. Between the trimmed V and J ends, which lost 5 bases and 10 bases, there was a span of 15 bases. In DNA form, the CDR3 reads TGTGCCAGCAGTCCCCGACCCTTTTGGGAGCAGTTCTTC. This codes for CASSPRPFWEQFF.